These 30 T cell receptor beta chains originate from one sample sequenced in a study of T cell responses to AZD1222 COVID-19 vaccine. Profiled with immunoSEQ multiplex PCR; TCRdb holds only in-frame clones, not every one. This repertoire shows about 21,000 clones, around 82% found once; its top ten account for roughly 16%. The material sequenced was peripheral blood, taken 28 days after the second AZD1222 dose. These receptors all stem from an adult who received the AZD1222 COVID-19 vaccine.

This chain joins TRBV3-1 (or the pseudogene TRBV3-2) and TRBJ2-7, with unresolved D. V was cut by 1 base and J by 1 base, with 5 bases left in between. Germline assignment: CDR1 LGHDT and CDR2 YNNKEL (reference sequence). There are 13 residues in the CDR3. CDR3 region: CASSQADSYEQYF. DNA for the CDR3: TGTGCCAGCAGCCAAGCCGATTCCTACGAGCAGTACTTC.

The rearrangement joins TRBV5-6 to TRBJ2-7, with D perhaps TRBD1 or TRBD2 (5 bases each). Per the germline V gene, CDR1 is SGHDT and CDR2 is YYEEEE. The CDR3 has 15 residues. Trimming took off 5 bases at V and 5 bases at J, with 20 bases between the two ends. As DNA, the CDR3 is TGTGCCAGCAGTCAACGGTTGGTGGGGGTCGACGAGCAGTACTTC. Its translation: CASSQRLVGVDEQYF.

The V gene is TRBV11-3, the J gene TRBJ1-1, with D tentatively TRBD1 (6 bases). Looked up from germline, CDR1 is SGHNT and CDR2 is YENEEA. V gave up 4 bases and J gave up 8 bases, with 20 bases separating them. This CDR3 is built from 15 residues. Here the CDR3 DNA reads TGTGCCAGCAGCTCCCAGGCGGGGGGCTGGGACGAAGCTTTCTTT. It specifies CASSSQAGGWDEAFF.

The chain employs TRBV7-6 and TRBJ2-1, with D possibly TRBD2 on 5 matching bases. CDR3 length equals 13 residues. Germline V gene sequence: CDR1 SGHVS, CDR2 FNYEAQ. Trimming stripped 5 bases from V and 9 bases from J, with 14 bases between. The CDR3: CASSANTAGEQFF. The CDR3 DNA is TGTGCCAGCAGCGCGAACACTGCGGGTGAGCAGTTCTTC.

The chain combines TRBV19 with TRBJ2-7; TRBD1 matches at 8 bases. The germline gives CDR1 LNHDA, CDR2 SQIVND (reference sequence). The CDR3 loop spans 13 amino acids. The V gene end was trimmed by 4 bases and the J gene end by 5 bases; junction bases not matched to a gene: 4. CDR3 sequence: CASSSPGGHEQYF. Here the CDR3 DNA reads TGTGCCAGTAGTAGCCCAGGGGGCCACGAGCAGTACTTC.

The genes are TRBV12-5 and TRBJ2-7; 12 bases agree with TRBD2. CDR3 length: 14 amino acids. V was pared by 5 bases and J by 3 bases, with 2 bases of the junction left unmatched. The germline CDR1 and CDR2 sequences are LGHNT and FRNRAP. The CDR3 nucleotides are TGTGCTAGTGGTCTAGCGGGAGGGCTCTACGAGCAGTACTTC. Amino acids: CASGLAGGLYEQYF. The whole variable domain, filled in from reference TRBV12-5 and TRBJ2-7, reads DARVTQTPRHKVTEMGQEVTMRCQPILGHNTVFWYRQTMMQGLELLAYFRNRAPLDDSGMPKDRFSAEMPDATLATLKIQPSEPRDSAVYFCASGLAGGLYEQYFGPGTRLTVT.

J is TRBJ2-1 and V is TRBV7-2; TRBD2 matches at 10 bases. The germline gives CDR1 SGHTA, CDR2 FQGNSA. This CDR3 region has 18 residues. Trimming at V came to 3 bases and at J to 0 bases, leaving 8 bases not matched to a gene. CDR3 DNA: TGTGCCAGCAGCTTGCGGACTAGCGGAACTAGCTCCTACAATGAGCAGTTCTTC. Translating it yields CASSLRTSGTSSYNEQFF.

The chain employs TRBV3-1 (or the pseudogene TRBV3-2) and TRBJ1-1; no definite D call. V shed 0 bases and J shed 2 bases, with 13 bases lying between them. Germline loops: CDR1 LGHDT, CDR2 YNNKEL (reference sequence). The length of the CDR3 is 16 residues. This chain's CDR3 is CASSQDSAGLNTEAFF. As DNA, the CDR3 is TGTGCCAGCAGCCAAGACTCCGCAGGCCTAAACACTGAAGCTTTCTTT.

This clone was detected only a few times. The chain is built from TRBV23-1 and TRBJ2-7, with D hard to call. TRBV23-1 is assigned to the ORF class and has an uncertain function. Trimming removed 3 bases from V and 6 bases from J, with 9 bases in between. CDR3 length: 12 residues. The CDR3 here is CASSHRWCEQYF. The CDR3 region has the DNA TGCGCCAGCAGTCATCGGTGGTGCGAGCAGTACTTC.

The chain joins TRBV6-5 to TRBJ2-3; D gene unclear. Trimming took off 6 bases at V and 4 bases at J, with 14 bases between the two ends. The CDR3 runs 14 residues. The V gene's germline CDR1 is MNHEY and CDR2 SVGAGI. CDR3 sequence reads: CASRKGPSPDTQYF. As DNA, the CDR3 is TGTGCCAGCAGAAAAGGTCCTTCCCCAGATACGCAGTATTTT.

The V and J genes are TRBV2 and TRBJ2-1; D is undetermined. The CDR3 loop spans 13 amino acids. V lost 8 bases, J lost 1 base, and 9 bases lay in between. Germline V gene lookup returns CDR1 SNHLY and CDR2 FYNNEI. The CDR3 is CASAVLSYNEQFF. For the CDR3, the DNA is TGTGCCAGCGCGGTTTTGTCCTACAATGAGCAGTTCTTC.

CDR3 nucleotides: TGTGCCAGCAGCTTGGGGGCCGGGGTTGGTTCACCCCTCCACTTT. It is translated as CASSLGAGVGSPLHF. The rearrangement joins TRBV5-6 to TRBJ1-6, with no clear D. This CDR3 has 15 residues. Germline V gives CDR1 SGHDT, CDR2 YYEEEE. Trimming pared 0 bases from V and 9 bases from J, leaving 13 bases between.

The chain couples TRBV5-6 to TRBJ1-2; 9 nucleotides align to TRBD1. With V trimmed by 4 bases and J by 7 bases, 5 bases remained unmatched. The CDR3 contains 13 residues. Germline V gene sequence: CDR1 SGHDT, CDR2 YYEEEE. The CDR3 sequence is CASSRDRVSGYTF. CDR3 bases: TGTGCCAGCAGCCGGGACAGGGTTTCTGGCTACACCTTC. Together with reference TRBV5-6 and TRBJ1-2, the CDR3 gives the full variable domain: DAGVTQSPTHLIKTRGQQVTLRCSPKSGHDTVSWYQQALGQGPQFIFQYYEEEERQRGNFPDRFSGHQFPNYSSELNVNALLLGDSALYLCASSRDRVSGYTFGSGTRLTVV.

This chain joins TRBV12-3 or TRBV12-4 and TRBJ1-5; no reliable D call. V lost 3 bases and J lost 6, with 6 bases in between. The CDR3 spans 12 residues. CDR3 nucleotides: TGTGCCAGCAGTTTCTTAAGTCAGCCCCAGCATTTT. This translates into CASSFLSQPQHF.

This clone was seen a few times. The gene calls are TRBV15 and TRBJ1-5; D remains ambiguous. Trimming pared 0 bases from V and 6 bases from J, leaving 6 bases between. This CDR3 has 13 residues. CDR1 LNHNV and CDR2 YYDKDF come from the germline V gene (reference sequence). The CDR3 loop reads CATSRDATQPQHF. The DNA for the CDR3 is TGTGCCACCAGCAGAGATGCAACTCAGCCCCAGCATTTT.

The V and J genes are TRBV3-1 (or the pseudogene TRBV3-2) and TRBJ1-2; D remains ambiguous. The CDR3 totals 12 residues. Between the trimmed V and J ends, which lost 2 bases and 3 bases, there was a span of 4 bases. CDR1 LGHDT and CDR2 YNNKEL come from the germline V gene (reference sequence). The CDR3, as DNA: TGTGCCAGCAGCCAACAAGACTATGGCTACACCTTC. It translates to CASSQQDYGYTF.

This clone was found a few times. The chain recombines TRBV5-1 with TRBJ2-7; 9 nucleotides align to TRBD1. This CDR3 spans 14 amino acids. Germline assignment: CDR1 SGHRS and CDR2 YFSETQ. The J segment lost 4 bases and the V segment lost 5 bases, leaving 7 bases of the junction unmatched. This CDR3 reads CASSTGTGMYEQYF. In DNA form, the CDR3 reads TGCGCCAGCAGTACCGGGACAGGGATGTACGAGCAGTACTTC.

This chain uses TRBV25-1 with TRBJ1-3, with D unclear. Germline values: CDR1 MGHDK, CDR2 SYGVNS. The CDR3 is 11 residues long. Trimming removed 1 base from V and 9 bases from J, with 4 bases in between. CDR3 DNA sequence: TGTGCCAGCAGTGAATCGGCCACCATATATTTT. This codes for CASSESATIYF.

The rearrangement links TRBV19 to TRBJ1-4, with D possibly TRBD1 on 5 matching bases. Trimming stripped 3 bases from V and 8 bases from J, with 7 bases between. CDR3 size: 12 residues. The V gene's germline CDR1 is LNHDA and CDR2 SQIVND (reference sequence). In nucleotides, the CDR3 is TGTGCCAGTAGTATCAGGGACGAAAAACTGTTTTTT. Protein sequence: CASSIRDEKLFF.

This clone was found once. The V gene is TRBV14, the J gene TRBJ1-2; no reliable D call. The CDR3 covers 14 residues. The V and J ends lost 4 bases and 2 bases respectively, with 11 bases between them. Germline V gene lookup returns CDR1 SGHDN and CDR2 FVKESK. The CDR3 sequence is CASSPNLRNYGYTF. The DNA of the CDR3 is TGTGCCAGCAGCCCGAACCTACGAAACTATGGCTACACCTTC.

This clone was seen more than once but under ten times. CDR3 in amino acids: CASSKTGGNTEAFF. CDR3 nucleotides: TGTGCCAGCAGCAAAACAGGGGGGAACACTGAAGCTTTCTTT. The chain recombines TRBV5-5 with TRBJ1-1; 8 bases align to TRBD1. With V trimmed by 4 bases and J by 1 base, 3 bases remained unmatched. This CDR3 is built from 14 residues. CDR1 SGHKS and CDR2 YYEKEE come from the germline V gene (reference sequence).

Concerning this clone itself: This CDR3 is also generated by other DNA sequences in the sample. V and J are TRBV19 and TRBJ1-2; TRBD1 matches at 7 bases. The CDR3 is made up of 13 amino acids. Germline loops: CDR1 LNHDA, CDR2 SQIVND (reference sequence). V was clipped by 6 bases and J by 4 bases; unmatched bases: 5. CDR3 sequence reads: CASSRQGSYGYTF. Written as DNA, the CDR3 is TGTGCCAGTAGCAGACAGGGTAGCTATGGCTACACCTTC. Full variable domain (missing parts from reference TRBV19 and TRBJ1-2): DGGITQSPKYLFRKEGQNVTLSCEQNLNHDAMYWYRQDPGQGLRLIYYSQIVNDFQKGDIAEGYSVSREKKESFPLTVTSAQKNPTAFYLCASSRQGSYGYTFGSGTRLTVV.

The CDR3 is CASSHSADRSGNTIYF. Here the CDR3 DNA reads TGCGCCAGCAGCCACTCGGCAGACCGCTCTGGAAACACCATATATTTT. V is TRBV4-1 and J is TRBJ1-3; D gene uncertain. Trimming took off 3 bases at V and 0 bases at J, with 12 bases between the two ends. This CDR3 has 16 amino acids. Per germline, CDR1 MGHRA and CDR2 YSYEKL.

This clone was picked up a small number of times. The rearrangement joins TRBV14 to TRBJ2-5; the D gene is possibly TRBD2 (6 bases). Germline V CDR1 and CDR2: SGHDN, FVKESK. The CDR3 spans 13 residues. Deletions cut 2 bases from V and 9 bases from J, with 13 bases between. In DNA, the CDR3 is TGTGCCAGCAGCCAATTCGCTGGCGGGGCCCAGTACTTC. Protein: CASSQFAGGAQYF.

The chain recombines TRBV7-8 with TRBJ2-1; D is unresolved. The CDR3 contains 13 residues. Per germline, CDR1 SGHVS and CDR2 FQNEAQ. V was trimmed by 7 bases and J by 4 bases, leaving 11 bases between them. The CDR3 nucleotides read TGTGCCAGCACGGTCTCAGAGTACAATGAGCAGTTCTTC. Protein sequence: CASTVSEYNEQFF.

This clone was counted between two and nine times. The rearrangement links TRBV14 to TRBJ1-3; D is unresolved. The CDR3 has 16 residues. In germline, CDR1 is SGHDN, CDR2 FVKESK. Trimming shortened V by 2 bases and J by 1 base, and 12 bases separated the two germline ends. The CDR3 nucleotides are TGTGCCAGCAGCCAATATACAGTCGCATCTGGAAACACCATATATTTT. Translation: CASSQYTVASGNTIYF.

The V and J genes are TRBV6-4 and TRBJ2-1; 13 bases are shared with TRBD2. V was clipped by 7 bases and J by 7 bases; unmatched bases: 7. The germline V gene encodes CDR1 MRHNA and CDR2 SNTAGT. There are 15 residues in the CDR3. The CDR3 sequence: CASKGLAGTGNEQFF. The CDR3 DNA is TGTGCCAGCAAGGGACTAGCGGGAACTGGGAATGAGCAGTTCTTC.

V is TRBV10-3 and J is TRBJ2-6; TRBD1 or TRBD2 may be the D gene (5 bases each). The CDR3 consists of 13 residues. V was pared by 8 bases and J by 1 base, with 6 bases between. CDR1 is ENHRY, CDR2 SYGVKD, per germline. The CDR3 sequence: CAIGGSGANVLTF. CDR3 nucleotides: TGTGCCATCGGGGGATCTGGGGCCAACGTCCTGACTTTC.

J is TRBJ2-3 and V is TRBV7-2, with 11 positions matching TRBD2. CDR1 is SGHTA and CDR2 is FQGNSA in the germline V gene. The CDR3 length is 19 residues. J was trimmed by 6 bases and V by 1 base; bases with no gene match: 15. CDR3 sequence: CASSLGPRYSGRAADTQYF. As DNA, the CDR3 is TGTGCCAGCAGCTTAGGACCACGGTATAGCGGGAGGGCCGCGGATACGCAGTATTTT.

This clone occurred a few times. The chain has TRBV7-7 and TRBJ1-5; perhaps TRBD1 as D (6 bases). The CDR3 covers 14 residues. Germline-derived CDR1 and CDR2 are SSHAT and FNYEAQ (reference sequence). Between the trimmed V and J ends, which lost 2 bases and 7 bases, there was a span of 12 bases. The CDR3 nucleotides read TGTGCCAGCAGCTTAACAGGGTTTGGGCAGCCCCAGCATTTT. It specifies CASSLTGFGQPQHF.